The TCR beta chain under discussion was sequenced for a study of beta chain features in type 1 diabetes. From germline, CDR1 is SEHNR and CDR2 FQNEAQ (reference sequence). Trimming removed 4 bases at V and 3 bases at J, with 10 bases between. This CDR3 region has 14 residues. Cell sorting via CD45RO/CCR7/CD25/CD127/CD95/CD27 was performed to obtain CD4+ naive, central memory, regulatory and stem cell-like memory cells. A remark on this clone: Antigen unknown.

General observations from the study: The study found moderately but significantly shorter TCRB CDR3s in all four CD4+ subsets of Type 1 diabetes patients. Sequencing the cDNA could make cells with high TCR expression show up more than they should.

The whole isolated RNA underwent reverse transcription, so sequencing captured expressed TCRB transcripts. Here immunoSEQ multiplex PCR was the method, and the copy in TCRdb shows in-frame clones only, minus some. The sample has 350,000 to 450,000 clones; around 16% are singletons. This receptor was identified in a woman between 18 and 29 years old in good health. Sequenced: naive CD4+ T cells from blood. The chain joins TRBV7-9 to TRBJ1-5; D perhaps matches TRBD1 (6 bases). As DNA, the CDR3 is TGTGCCAGCAGCTCTACAGGGTACAATCAGCCCCAGCATTTT. Its protein product is CASSSTGYNQPQHF.